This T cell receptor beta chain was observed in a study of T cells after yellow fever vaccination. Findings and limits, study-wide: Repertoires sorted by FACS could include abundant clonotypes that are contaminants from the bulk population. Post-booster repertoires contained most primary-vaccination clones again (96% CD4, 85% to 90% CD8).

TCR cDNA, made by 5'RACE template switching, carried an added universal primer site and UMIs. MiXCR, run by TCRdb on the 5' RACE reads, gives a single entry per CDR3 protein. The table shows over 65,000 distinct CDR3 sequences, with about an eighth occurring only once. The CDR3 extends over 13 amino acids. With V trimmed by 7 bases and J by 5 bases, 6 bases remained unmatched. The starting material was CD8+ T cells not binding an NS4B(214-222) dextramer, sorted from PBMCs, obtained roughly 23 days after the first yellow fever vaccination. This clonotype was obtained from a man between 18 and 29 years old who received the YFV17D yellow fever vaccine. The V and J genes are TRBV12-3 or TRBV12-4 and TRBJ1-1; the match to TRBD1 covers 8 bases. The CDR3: CASIDRGWTEAFF. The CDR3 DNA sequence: TGTGCCAGCATTGACAGGGGCTGGACTGAAGCTTTCTTT.